These T cell receptor beta chains were read from a single sample in a study of blood T cell repertoires in COVID-19. Repertoires were generated with immunoSEQ multiplex PCR, while TCRdb's copy carries only in-frame clones and drops some. Seen here are about 120,000 clones, approximately 80% observed once, and the top ten hold approximately 4.9%. What was sequenced was peripheral blood. The receptors derive from a woman aged 65 to 85 with acute or convalescent COVID-19. The CDR3 runs from the conserved cysteine through the conserved F or W. D genes are given only for firm matches. Clone size appears in some rows only: once, few, many, or a class for an expanded clone.

size	V	D	J	CDR3	DNA
.	TRBV6-6	.	TRBJ2-7	CASTPTGSYEQYF	TGTGCCAGCACCCCTACAGGGTCCTACGAGCAGTACTTC
.	TRBV15	TRBD2	TRBJ2-3	CATSSLAGGTDTQYF	TGTGCCACCAGCAGTTTAGCGGGGGGCACAGATACGCAGTATTTT
.	TRBV5-1	.	TRBJ2-7	CASSLSGPPYEQYF	TGCGCCAGCAGCTTGTCAGGGCCGCCCTACGAGCAGTACTTC
few	TRBV25-1	TRBD1	TRBJ2-2	CASSDTGTGDTGELFF	TGTGCCAGCAGTGACACCGGGACAGGGGACACCGGGGAGCTGTTTTTT
few	TRBV5-4	TRBD1	TRBJ1-2	CASSSSGGVKYGYTF	TGTGCCAGCAGCTCTTCAGGGGGCGTTAAGTATGGCTACACCTTC
.	TRBV11-2	.	TRBJ2-2	CASSPPPGTGELFF	TGTGCCAGCAGCCCCCCACCCGGCACCGGGGAGCTGTTTTTT
.	TRBV10-3	TRBD1	TRBJ1-6	CAISESLWGQINSPLHF	TGTGCCATCAGTGAGTCGCTTTGGGGACAGATTAATTCACCCCTCCACTTT
.	TRBV11-3	.	TRBJ2-7	CASSLGGGVYEQYF	TGTGCCAGCAGCTTAGGAGGAGGGGTATACGAGCAGTACTTC
few	TRBV19	.	TRBJ2-3	CASSIEPWEGTDTQYF	TGTGCCAGTAGTATAGAGCCTTGGGAGGGCACAGATACGCAGTATTTT
.	TRBV6-5	TRBD1	TRBJ2-2	CASKPGTGDTGELFF	TGTGCCAGCAAGCCCGGGACAGGGGATACCGGGGAGCTGTTTTTT
.	TRBV20-1	.	TRBJ1-3	CSASTGNSGNTIYF	TGCAGTGCAAGTACGGGAAACTCTGGAAACACCATATATTTT
.	TRBV27	.	TRBJ1-1	CASSLSLAGGYRNTEAFF	TGTGCCAGCAGTTTATCCTTAGCGGGGGGATACCGGAACACTGAAGCTTTCTTT
.	TRBV6-1	TRBD1	TRBJ1-6	CASSEVTGRNSPLHF	TGTGCCAGCAGTGAAGTGACAGGGAGAAATTCACCCCTCCACTTT
few	TRBV19	TRBD1	TRBJ1-2	CASSSHPGTGAGGYGYTF	TGTGCCAGTAGTTCGCATCCCGGGACAGGGGCTGGGGGCTATGGCTACACCTTC
few	TRBV10-3	TRBD1	TRBJ1-2	CAISERQGIYGYTF	TGTGCCATCAGTGAGAGACAGGGTATCTATGGCTACACCTTC
.	TRBV6-1	.	TRBJ1-5	CASSESPYDSNQPQHF	TGTGCCAGCAGTGAAAGCCCCTATGATAGCAATCAGCCCCAGCATTTT
.	TRBV7-9	.	TRBJ1-1	CASSKTRDTEAFF	TGTGCCAGCAGCAAAACGCGGGACACTGAAGCTTTCTTT
few	TRBV5-4	.	TRBJ2-2	CASSFWATGELFF	TGTGCCAGCAGCTTTTGGGCCACCGGGGAGCTGTTTTTT
.	TRBV3-1/TRBV3-2	.	TRBJ1-1	CASSQESGNTEAFF	TGTGCCAGCAGCCAAGAATCAGGGAACACTGAAGCTTTCTTT
.	TRBV7-8	TRBD1	TRBJ1-2	CASSPTGVGGYTF	TGTGCCAGCAGTCCCACAGGGGTAGGAGGCTACACCTTC
.	TRBV5-6	.	TRBJ2-1	CASSLFSRYNEQFF	TGTGCCAGCAGCTTGTTTTCCCGCTACAATGAGCAGTTCTTC
.	TRBV7-8	.	TRBJ1-1	CASSLALSSTRGRVAEAFF	TGTGCCAGCAGCTTAGCGCTCTCCAGCACAAGAGGGAGAGTCGCTGAAGCTTTCTTT